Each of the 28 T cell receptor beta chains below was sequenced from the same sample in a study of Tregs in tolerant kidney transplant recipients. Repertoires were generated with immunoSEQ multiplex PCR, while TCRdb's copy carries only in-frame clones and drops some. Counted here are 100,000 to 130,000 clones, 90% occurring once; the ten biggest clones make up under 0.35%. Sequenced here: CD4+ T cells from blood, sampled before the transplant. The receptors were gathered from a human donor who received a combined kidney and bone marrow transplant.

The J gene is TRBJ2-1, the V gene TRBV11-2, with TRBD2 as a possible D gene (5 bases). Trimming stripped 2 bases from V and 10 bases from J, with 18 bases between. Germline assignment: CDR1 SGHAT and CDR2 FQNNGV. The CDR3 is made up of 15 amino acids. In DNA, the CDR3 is TGTGCCAGCAGCTTATCCTCCCGGACTCCTGGGGAGCAGTTCTTC. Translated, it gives CASSLSSRTPGEQFF.

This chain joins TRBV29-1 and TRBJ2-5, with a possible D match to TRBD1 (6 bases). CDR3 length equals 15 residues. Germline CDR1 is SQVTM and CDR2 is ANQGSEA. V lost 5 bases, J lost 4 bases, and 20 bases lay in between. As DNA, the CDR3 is TGCAGCGTTCTCCGGCAAAGACAGGCAGGAGAGACCCAGTACTTC. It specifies CSVLRQRQAGETQYF.

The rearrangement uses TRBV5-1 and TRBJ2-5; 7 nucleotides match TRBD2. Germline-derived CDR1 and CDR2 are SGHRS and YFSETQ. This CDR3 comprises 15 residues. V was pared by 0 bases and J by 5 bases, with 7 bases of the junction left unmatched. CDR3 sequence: CASSLGRQGGETQYF. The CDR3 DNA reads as TGCGCCAGCAGCTTGGGTCGGCAGGGAGGGGAGACCCAGTACTTC. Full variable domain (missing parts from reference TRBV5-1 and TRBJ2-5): KAGVTQTPRYLIKTRGQQVTLSCSPISGHRSVSWYQQTPGQGLQFLFEYFSETQRNKGNFPGRFSGRQFSNSRSEMNVSTLELGDSALYLCASSLGRQGGETQYFGPGTRLLVL.

As DNA, the CDR3 is TGTGCCAGCAGGCGATGGGGGGGGTTCGGTACGTCGAACACTGAAGCTTTCTTT. Encoded protein: CASRRWGGFGTSNTEAFF. The rearrangement uses TRBV27 and TRBJ1-1; maybe TRBD1 (5 bases). This CDR3 is built from 18 residues. V gave up 6 bases and J gave up 1 base, with 24 bases separating them. Germline-derived CDR1 and CDR2 are MNHEY and SMNVEV (reference sequence).

The CDR3 DNA sequence: TGCAGCGTTGTGGAGGGGTCAGCCAAAAACATTCAGTACTTC. Translating gives CSVVEGSAKNIQYF. The J gene is TRBJ2-4, the V gene TRBV29-1; TRBD2 might be the D (6 bases). With 4 bases removed from V and 0 bases from J, the gap between germline ends came to 10 bases. CDR3 length: 14 amino acids. Germline CDR1 SQVTM, CDR2 ANQGSEA.

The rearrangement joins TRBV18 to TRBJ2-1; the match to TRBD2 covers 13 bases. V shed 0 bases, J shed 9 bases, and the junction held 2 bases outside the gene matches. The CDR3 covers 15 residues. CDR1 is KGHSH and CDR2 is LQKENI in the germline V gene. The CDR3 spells CASSPPGLAGFEQFF. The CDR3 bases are TGTGCCAGCTCACCACCGGGACTAGCGGGGTTTGAGCAGTTCTTC.

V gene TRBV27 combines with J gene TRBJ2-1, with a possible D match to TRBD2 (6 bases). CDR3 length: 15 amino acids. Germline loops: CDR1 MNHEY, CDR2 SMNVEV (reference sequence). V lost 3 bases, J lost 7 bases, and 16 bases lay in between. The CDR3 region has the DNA TGTGCCAGCAGTTTGAAAATGACTAGGGGAAATGAGCAGTTCTTC. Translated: CASSLKMTRGNEQFF.

This CDR3 reads CASSIDYGSTRDTGELFF. Written as DNA, the CDR3 is TGTGCCAGTAGTATAGATTATGGTAGCACGCGGGACACCGGGGAGCTGTTTTTT. J is TRBJ2-2 and V is TRBV19, with D maybe TRBD2 (5 bases). CDR1 and CDR2 from the germline V gene are LNHDA and SQIVND (reference sequence). Trimming cost V 0 bases and J 3 bases, with 17 bases left between them. This CDR3 has 18 residues.

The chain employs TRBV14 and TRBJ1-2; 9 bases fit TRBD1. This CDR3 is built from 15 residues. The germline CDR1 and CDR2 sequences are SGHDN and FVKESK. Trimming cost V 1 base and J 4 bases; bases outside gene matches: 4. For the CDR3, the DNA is TGTGCCAGCAGCCAAGCGGGGACAGGGATCTATGGCTACACCTTC. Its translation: CASSQAGTGIYGYTF. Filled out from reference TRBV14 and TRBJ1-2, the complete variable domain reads EAGVTQFPSHSVIEKGQTVTLRCDPISGHDNLYWYRRVMGKEIKFLLHFVKESKQDESGMPNNRFLAERTGGTYSTLKVQPAELEDSGVYFCASSQAGTGIYGYTFGSGTRLTVV.

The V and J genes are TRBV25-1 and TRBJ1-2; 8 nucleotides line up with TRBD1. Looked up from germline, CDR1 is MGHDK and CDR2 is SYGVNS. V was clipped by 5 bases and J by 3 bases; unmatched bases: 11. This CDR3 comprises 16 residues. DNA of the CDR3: TGTGCCAGCAGTCCCCCCCCGGGACAGGCCGACTATGGCTACACCTTC. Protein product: CASSPPPGQADYGYTF.

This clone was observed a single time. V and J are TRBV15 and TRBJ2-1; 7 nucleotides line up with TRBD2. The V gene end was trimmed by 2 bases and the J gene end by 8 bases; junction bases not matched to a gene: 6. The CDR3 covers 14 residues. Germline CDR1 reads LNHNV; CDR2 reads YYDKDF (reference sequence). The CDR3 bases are TGTGCCACCAGCAGACTAGCGGTAAAGGATGAGCAGTTCTTC. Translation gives CATSRLAVKDEQFF.

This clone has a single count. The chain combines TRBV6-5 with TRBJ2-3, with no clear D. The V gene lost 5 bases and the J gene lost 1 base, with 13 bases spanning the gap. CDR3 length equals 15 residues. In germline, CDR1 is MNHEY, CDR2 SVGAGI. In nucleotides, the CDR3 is TGTGCCAGCAGTCCGATAGGCGAGGGCACAGATACGCAGTATTTT. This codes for CASSPIGEGTDTQYF.

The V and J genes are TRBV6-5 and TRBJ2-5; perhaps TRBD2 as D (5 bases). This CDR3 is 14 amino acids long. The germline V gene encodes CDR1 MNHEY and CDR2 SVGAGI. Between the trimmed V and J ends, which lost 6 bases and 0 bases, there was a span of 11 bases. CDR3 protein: CASSPLGDQETQYF. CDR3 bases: TGTGCCAGCAGCCCCCTCGGGGACCAAGAGACCCAGTACTTC.

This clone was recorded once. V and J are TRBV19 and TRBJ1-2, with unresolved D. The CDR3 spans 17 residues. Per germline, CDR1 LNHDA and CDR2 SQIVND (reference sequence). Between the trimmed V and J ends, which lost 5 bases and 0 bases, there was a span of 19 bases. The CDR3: CASSRAASPRANYGYTF. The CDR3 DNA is TGTGCCAGTAGTCGTGCCGCTTCACCAAGAGCTAACTATGGCTACACCTTC. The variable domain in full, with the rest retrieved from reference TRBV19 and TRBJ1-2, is DGGITQSPKYLFRKEGQNVTLSCEQNLNHDAMYWYRQDPGQGLRLIYYSQIVNDFQKGDIAEGYSVSREKKESFPLTVTSAQKNPTAFYLCASSRAASPRANYGYTFGSGTRLTVV.

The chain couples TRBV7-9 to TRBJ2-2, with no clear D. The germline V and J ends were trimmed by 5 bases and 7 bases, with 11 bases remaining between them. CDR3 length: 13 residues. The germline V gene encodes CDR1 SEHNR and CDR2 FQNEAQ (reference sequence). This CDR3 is CASSHGRVGELFF. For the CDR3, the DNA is TGTGCCAGCAGCCACGGTCGGGTCGGGGAGCTGTTTTTT.

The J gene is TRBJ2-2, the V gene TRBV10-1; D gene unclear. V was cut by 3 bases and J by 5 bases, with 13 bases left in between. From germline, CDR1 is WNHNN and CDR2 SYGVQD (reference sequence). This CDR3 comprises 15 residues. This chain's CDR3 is CASSDPSGLTGELFF. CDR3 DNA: TGCGCCAGCAGTGACCCCTCGGGTCTTACCGGGGAGCTGTTTTTT.

The CDR3 DNA follows: TGTGCCACCCGGCGGGCCGCGAACACCGGGGAGCTGTTTTTT. The encoded protein is CATRRAANTGELFF. The chain combines TRBV5-4 with TRBJ2-2, with TRBD2 as a possible D gene (5 bases). Per the germline V gene, CDR1 is SGHNT and CDR2 is YYREEE (reference sequence). The CDR3 is 14 residues long. V lost 9 bases and J lost 0, with 12 bases in between. Full variable domain (missing parts from reference TRBV5-4 and TRBJ2-2): ETGVTQSPTHLIKTRGQQVTLRCSSQSGHNTVSWYQQALGQGPQFIFQYYREEENGRGNFPPRFSGLQFPNYSSELNVNALELDDSALYLCATRRAANTGELFFGEGSRLTVL.

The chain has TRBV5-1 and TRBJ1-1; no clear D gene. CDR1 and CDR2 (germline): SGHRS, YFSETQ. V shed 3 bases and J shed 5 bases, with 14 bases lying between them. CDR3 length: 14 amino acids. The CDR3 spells CASSWGSRGTEAFF. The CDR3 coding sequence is TGCGCCAGCAGCTGGGGATCAAGAGGGACTGAAGCTTTCTTT. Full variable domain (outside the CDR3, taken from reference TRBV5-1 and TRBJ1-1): KAGVTQTPRYLIKTRGQQVTLSCSPISGHRSVSWYQQTPGQGLQFLFEYFSETQRNKGNFPGRFSGRQFSNSRSEMNVSTLELGDSALYLCASSWGSRGTEAFFGQGTRLTVV.

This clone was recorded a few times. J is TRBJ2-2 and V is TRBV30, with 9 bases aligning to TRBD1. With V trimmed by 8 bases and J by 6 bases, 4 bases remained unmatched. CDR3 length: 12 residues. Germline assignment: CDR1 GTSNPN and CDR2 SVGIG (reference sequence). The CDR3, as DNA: TGTGCCCGCCGACAGGGGGCCGGGGAGCTGTTTTTT. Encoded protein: CARRQGAGELFF.

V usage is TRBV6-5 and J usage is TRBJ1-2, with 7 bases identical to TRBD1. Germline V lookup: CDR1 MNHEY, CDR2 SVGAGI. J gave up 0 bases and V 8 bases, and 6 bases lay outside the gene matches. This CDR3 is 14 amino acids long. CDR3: CASAGTVSNYGYTF. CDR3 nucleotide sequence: TGTGCCAGCGCTGGGACAGTATCTAACTATGGCTACACCTTC.

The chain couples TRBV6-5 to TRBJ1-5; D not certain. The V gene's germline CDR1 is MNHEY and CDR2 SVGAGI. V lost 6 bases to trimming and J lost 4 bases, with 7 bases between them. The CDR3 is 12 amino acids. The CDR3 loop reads CASSKPNQPQHF. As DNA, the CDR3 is TGTGCCAGCAGCAAGCCAAATCAGCCCCAGCATTTT.

CDR3: CASSGQGQGYTF. For the CDR3, the DNA is TGTGCCAGCTCCGGCCAGGGGCAAGGCTACACCTTC. This rearrangement joins TRBV2 to TRBJ1-2; tentatively, D is TRBD1 (6 bases). This CDR3 comprises 12 residues. The V and J ends lost 8 bases and 8 bases respectively, with 15 bases between them. Germline CDR1 reads SNHLY; CDR2 reads FYNNEI.

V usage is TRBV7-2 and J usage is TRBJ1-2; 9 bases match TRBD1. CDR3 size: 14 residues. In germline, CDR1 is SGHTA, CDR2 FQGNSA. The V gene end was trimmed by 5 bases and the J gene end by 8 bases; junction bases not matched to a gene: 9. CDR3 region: CASSLWTGVGGYTF. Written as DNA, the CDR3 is TGTGCCAGCAGCCTCTGGACAGGGGTCGGCGGCTACACCTTC.

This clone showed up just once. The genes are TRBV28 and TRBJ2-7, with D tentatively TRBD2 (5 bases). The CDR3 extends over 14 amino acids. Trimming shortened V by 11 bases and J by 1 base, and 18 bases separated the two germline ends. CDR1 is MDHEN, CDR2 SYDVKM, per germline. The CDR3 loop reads CASTFTPGSYEQYF. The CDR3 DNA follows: TGTGCCTCCACCTTTACTCCGGGGTCCTACGAGCAGTACTTC.

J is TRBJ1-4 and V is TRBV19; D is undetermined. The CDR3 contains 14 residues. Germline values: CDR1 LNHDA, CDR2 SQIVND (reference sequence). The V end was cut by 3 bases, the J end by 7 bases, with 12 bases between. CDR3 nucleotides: TGTGCCAGTAGTATGTCCGGGAATAGTGAAAAACTGTTTTTT. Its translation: CASSMSGNSEKLFF.

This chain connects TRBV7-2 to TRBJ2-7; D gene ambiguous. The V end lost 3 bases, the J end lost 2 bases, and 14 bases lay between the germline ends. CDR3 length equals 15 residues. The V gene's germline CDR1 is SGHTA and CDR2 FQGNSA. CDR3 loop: CASSFGAFGTYEQYF. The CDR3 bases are TGTGCCAGCAGCTTTGGAGCCTTCGGAACCTACGAGCAGTACTTC.

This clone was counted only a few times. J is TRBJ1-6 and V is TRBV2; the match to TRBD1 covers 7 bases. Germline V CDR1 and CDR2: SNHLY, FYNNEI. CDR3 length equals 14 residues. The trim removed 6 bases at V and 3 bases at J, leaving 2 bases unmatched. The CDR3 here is CASRGDSYNSPLHF. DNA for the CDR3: TGTGCCAGCAGGGGGGACAGCTATAATTCACCCCTCCACTTT.

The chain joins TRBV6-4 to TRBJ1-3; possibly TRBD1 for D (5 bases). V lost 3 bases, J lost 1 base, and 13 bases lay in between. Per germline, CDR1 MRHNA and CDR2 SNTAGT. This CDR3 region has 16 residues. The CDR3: CASSEPIRVSGNTIYF. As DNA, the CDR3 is TGTGCCAGCAGTGAACCGATCAGGGTTTCTGGAAACACCATATATTTT.